This TCR beta chain was identified in a study of technical replicates of blood from several donors. Profiling relied on immunoSEQ multiplex PCR, and the TCRdb table lists in-frame clones only, not all of them. The table has under 45,000 clones, about 96% seen once; the top ten hold around 0.35%. The material sequenced was T cells isolated from PBMCs. This receptor was taken from a human donor in good health.

The CDR3 loop is CAWSVTYEQYF. The DNA for the CDR3 is TGTGCCTGGAGTGTCACCTACGAGCAGTACTTC. This sequence joins TRBV30 and TRBJ2-7; no clear D. The CDR3 is 11 amino acids. V dropped 0 bases and J dropped 2 bases, with 2 bases sitting between them. In germline, CDR1 is GTSNPN, CDR2 SVGIG (reference sequence).